Each of the 14 T cell receptor beta chains below was sequenced from the same sample in a study of PD-1 blockade in classical Hodgkin lymphoma. The repertoire was sequenced with immunoSEQ multiplex PCR; TCRdb's copy has only in-frame clones and lacks some. The sample has under 100,000 clones, approximately 88% seen once. Each patient relapsed following autologous stem cell transplantation, and prior brentuximab vedotin exposure differed. Specimen: peripheral blood mononuclear cells (PBMCs), collected at baseline. These receptors all come from a human donor with classical Hodgkin lymphoma.

This clone was counted a single time. The rearrangement links TRBV28 to TRBJ2-5; 14 nucleotides line up with TRBD2. The CDR3 contains 16 residues. With 5 bases clipped from V and 9 bases from J, the junction kept 11 bases outside the gene matches. Germline CDR1 reads MDHEN; CDR2 reads SYDVKM. Here the CDR3 DNA reads TGTGCCAGCAGTATCCCGGGACTAGCGGGAGAGGGGGCCCAGTACTTC. Its translation: CASSIPGLAGEGAQYF. Looking up the rest from reference TRBV28 and TRBJ2-5 gives the full variable domain: DVKVTQSSRYLVKRTGEKVFLECVQDMDHENMFWYRQDPGLGLRLIYFSYDVKMKEKGDIPEGYSVSREKKERFSLILESASTNQTSMYLCASSIPGLAGEGAQYFGPGTRLLVL.

The rearrangement joins TRBV27 to TRBJ1-1; D is unresolved. Trimming left V 6 bases short and J 4 bases short, with 12 bases between. The CDR3 is 13 amino acids. CDR1 is MNHEY, CDR2 SMNVEV, per germline (reference sequence). The CDR3 nucleotides read TGTGCCAGCAGGAGGGCAGCCTCCACTGAAGCTTTCTTT. Translation: CASRRAASTEAFF.

The V call is TRBV19, the J call TRBJ1-1, with a tentative D call TRBD1 (5 bases). Trimming left V 5 bases short and J 0 bases short, with 10 bases between. The CDR3 is 14 residues long. Per germline, CDR1 LNHDA and CDR2 SQIVND (reference sequence). CDR3: CASSAGTVNTEAFF. The CDR3 nucleotides are TGTGCCAGTAGTGCAGGGACGGTGAACACTGAAGCTTTCTTT.

The chain carries TRBV4-2 and TRBJ1-1; no firm D call. The V end lost 5 bases, the J end lost 7 bases, and 14 bases lay between the germline ends. This CDR3 spans 13 amino acids. Germline loops: CDR1 LGHNA, CDR2 YNFKEQ. This chain's CDR3 is CASSLVPEVEAFF. CDR3 DNA: TGTGCCAGCAGCTTGGTACCGGAAGTTGAAGCTTTCTTT.

For this clone: Other DNA sequences from this sample encode an identical CDR3 as well. The chain is built from TRBV4-3 and TRBJ2-1, with 7 positions matching TRBD2. Germline V gives CDR1 LGHNA, CDR2 YSLEER. The CDR3 contains 15 residues. The V segment lost 4 bases and the J segment 4 bases; nucleotides outside the gene matches: 7. This CDR3 is CASSLGLQAYNEQFF. The CDR3 coding sequence is TGCGCCAGCAGCCTGGGACTACAGGCGTACAATGAGCAGTTCTTC.

This clone was recorded only once. The chain is built from TRBV20-1 and TRBJ1-2; D ambiguous. Trimming stripped 3 bases from V and 3 bases from J, with 5 bases between. The CDR3 has 11 residues. Germline V gene sequence: CDR1 DFQATT, CDR2 SNEGSKA (reference sequence). As DNA, the CDR3 is TGCAGTGCTAGCCAGGACTATGGCTACACCTTC. This sequence encodes CSASQDYGYTF.

This chain joins TRBV28 and TRBJ1-5; D possibly corresponds to TRBD1 (5 bases). Germline V gene data show CDR1 as MDHEN and CDR2 as SYDVKM. Deletions cut 4 bases from V and 3 bases from J, with 13 bases between. This CDR3 region has 15 residues. The CDR3 loop is CASSSSAGHNQPQHF. Written as DNA, the CDR3 is TGTGCCAGCAGTTCCTCTGCAGGGCACAATCAGCCCCAGCATTTT.

The genes are TRBV30 and TRBJ2-3; 8 nucleotides agree with TRBD2. Trimming removed 2 bases from V and 5 bases from J; junction bases left unmatched: 9. Germline assignment: CDR1 GTSNPN and CDR2 SVGIG (reference sequence). The CDR3 runs to 15 residues. The CDR3 region is CAWSRRAGGGDTQYF. Written as DNA, the CDR3 is TGTGCCTGGAGTAGGAGGGCGGGAGGCGGAGATACGCAGTATTTT.

The rearrangement joins TRBV30 to TRBJ2-1, with D maybe TRBD1 (6 bases). The length of the CDR3 is 13 residues. Looked up from germline, CDR1 is GTSNPN and CDR2 is SVGIG (reference sequence). Trimming removed 2 bases from V and 9 bases from J, with 14 bases in between. CDR3 coding DNA: TGTGCCTGGAGTCAGGGGACCTTGGGTGAGCAGTTCTTC. It translates to CAWSQGTLGEQFF. Complete variable domain (other parts from reference TRBV30 and TRBJ2-1): SQTIHQWPATLVQPVGSPLSLECTVEGTSNPNLYWYRQAAGRGLQLLFYSVGIGQISSEVPQNLSASRPQDRQFILSSKKLLLSDSGFYLCAWSQGTLGEQFFGPGTRLTVL.

In this sample, this clone turned up a few times. This sequence joins TRBV11-2 and TRBJ2-3, with unresolved D. In germline, CDR1 is SGHAT, CDR2 FQNNGV. The CDR3 is 13 amino acids. The ends were cut back, 4 bases at V and 9 bases at J, with 14 bases in the middle. The CDR3 bases are TGTGCCAGCAGCTCACCCCAGGAGCGAACGCAGTATTTT. Protein product: CASSSPQERTQYF.

The CDR3 bases are TGCGCCAGCAGCCAATGGGGTGAGGCAGCCTTTGAAGCTTTCTTT. Its translation is CASSQWGEAAFEAFF. V usage is TRBV4-1 and J usage is TRBJ1-1, with unresolved D. The germline gives CDR1 MGHRA, CDR2 YSYEKL. The ends were cut back, 2 bases at V and 7 bases at J, with 17 bases in the middle. The CDR3 length is 15 residues.

The genes are TRBV30 and TRBJ1-1, with no clear D. Germline lookup yields CDR1 GTSNPN and CDR2 SVGIG (reference sequence). The CDR3 contains 14 residues. The V gene lost 7 bases and the J gene lost 4 bases, with 19 bases spanning the gap. CDR3 amino acids: CAFQKPRGSTEAFF. Here the CDR3 DNA reads TGTGCCTTCCAGAAGCCCCGAGGGAGCACTGAAGCTTTCTTT.

This sequence joins TRBV19 and TRBJ2-3; 12 bases line up with TRBD2. CDR1 LNHDA and CDR2 SQIVND come from the germline V gene (reference sequence). Trimming cost V 9 bases and J 2 bases; bases outside gene matches: 9. The CDR3 has 16 residues. Here the CDR3 DNA reads TGTGCCAGCAAAGGGGCTAGCGGGAGGGTCACAGATACGCAGTATTTT. Protein product: CASKGASGRVTDTQYF.

The CDR3 bases are TGTGCCAGCAGCCCGTATACTAGTCGCAACGAGCAGTACTTC. It codes for CASSPYTSRNEQYF. The chain is built from TRBV14 and TRBJ2-7; maybe TRBD2 (5 bases). V was trimmed by 4 bases and J by 5 bases, leaving 15 bases between them. There are 14 residues in the CDR3. The germline V gene has CDR1 SGHDN and CDR2 FVKESK.